This T cell receptor beta chain derives from a study of T cells in Graves' hyperthyroidism and ophthalmopathy. Overall study context: The initial diagnosis was the point when peripheral blood was collected, ahead of any treatment.

Each diagnosis drew on symptoms, thyroxine, TRAb, thyroid ultrasound and orbital computed tomography findings. From under 12 ml of fresh peripheral blood, PBMCs were isolated. This CDR3 is 13 amino acids long. Researchers took RNA transcripts and amplified the TCR beta CDR3 regions from them. TCR CDR3 underwent first-round RT-PCR with the HTBI primer set. Using its own MiXCR run on the multiplex PCR reads, TCRdb lists one record per CDR3 protein. The table shows over 700,000 distinct CDR3 sequences, with about two fifths occurring only once. Material: blood. This chain joins TRBV12-3 or TRBV12-4 and TRBJ1-2, with TRBD1 matching 7 bases. This clonotype was obtained from a man in his late teens or twenties with Graves' hyperthyroidism. CDR3 region: CASGLDRLYGYTF. DNA of the CDR3: TGTGCTAGTGGTTTGGACAGGCTCTATGGCTACACCTTC.